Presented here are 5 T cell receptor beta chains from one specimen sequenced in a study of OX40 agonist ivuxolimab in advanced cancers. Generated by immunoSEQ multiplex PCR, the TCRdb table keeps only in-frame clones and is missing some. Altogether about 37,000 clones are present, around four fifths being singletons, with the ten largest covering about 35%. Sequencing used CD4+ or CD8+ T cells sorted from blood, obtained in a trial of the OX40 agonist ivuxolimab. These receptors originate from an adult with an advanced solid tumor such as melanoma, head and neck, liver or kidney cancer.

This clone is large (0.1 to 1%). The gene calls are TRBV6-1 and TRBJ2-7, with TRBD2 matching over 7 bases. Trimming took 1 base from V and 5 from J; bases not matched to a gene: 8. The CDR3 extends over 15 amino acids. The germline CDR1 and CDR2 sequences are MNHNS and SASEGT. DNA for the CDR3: TGTGCCAGCAGTGAAGATGGCGGGGGTGGCAACGAGCAGTACTTC. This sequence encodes CASSEDGGGGNEQYF.

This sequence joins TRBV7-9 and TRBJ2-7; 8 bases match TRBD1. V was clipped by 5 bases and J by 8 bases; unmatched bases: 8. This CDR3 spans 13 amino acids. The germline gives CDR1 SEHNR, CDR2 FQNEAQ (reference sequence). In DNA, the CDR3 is TGTGCCAGCAGCATCCCAGGACAGGGAAAGCAGTACTTC. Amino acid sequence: CASSIPGQGKQYF.

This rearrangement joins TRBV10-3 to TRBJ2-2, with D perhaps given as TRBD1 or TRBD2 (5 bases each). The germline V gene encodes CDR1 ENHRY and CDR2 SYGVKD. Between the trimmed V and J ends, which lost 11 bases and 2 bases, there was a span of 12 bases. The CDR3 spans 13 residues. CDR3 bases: TGTGCCCAATGGGACGATAACACCGGGGAGCTGTTTTTT. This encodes CAQWDDNTGELFF.

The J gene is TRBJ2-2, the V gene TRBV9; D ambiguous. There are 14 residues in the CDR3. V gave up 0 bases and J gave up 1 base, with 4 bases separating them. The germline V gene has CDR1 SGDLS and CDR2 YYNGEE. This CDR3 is CASSVGQNTGELFF. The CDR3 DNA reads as TGTGCCAGCAGCGTAGGTCAGAACACCGGGGAGCTGTTTTTT.

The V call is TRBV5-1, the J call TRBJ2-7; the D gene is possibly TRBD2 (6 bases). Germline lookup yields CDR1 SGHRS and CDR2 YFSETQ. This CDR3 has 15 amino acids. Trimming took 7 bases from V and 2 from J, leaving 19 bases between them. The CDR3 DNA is TGCGCCAGCTCCACCGGCGGGGACCGAACCTACGAGCAGTACTTC. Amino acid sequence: CASSTGGDRTYEQYF.